This entry lists 20 T cell receptor beta chains sequenced from one sample in a study of tumor and adjacent non-tumor tissue in lung cancer. This sample's RNA came from whole unsorted tissue. This non-tumor lung sample came from over 3 cm beyond the tumor edge. The library came from three nested PCR rounds adapted from ARM-PCR protocols. Each CDR3 protein gets one entry after TCRdb re-called the multiplex PCR reads with MiXCR. The sample holds some 97,000 distinct CDR3 sequences, 65% seen once. Sequenced input: distant non-tumor lung tissue. Receptors originate from a young man with non-small cell lung cancer.

With respect to this clonotype: In this CDR3 the conserved last residue, phenylalanine or tryptophan, is missing, so a read error is likely. The rearrangement links TRBV12-3 or TRBV12-4 to TRBJ2-3; 10 bases fit TRBD2. The trim removed 7 bases at V and 4 bases at J, leaving 14 bases unmatched. CDR3 length: 17 amino acids. The CDR3 region has the DNA TGTGCCAGCAATATCGGGACCAGCGGGGGGGCATCAGATACGCAGTATTTA. It specifies CASNIGTSGGASDTQYL.

The V call is TRBV20-1, the J call TRBJ2-7, with 9 bases aligning to TRBD1. Trimming took 7 bases from V and 6 from J; bases not matched to a gene: 10. This CDR3 has 13 amino acids. Germline CDR1 is DFQATT and CDR2 is SNEGSKA (reference sequence). In DNA form, the CDR3 reads TGCAGTGTCCCGGGACAGGGAGCCTGCGAGCAGTACTTC. Residues: CSVPGQGACEQYF.

Details on this clonotype: The junction differs from germline at one of its ends, possibly a read error. V gene TRBV14 combines with J gene TRBJ1-5; 8 nucleotides agree with TRBD1. Germline CDR1 is SGHDN and CDR2 is FVKESK. The CDR3 extends over 17 amino acids. The CDR3 DNA reads as TGTGCCGGCAGCCAAGAGGGGACAGGATATAGCAATCAGCCCCAGCATTTT. Amino acids: CAGSQEGTGYSNQPQHF.

On this clonotype itself: The conserved phenylalanine or tryptophan normally closing the CDR3 is absent here, so this likely arose from a read error. The genes are TRBV11-2 and TRBJ1-2, with D unresolved. The CDR3 runs 14 residues. Germline V gene sequence: CDR1 SGHAT, CDR2 FQNNGV. The germline V and J ends were trimmed by 1 base and 4 bases, with 10 bases remaining between them. The CDR3 sequence is CASSLVSLSYGYTL. The CDR3 region has the DNA TGTGCCAGCAGCTTAGTTTCTCTTAGCTATGGCTACACCTTG.

The J gene is TRBJ2-7, the V gene TRBV20-1; D may be TRBD1 or TRBD2 (5 bases each). The CDR3 is made up of 16 amino acids. V was trimmed by 7 bases and J by 7 bases, leaving 29 bases between them. Germline V lookup: CDR1 DFQATT, CDR2 SNEGSKA (reference sequence). CDR3 nucleotide sequence: TGCAGTGTCAGAGATCACAAAGAGGGGACCCTGAGGGAGCAGTACTTC. It yields the protein CSVRDHKEGTLREQYF.

This chain links TRBV5-1 with TRBJ1-1; no clear D. Germline V lookup: CDR1 SGHRS, CDR2 YFSETQ. Between the trimmed V and J ends, which lost 4 bases and 3 bases, there was a span of 16 bases. The CDR3 loop spans 15 amino acids. The CDR3: CASSPSTGMDTEAFF. The CDR3 region has the DNA TGCGCCAGCAGCCCCTCGACCGGGATGGACACTGAAGCTTTCTTT.

With regard to this clonotype: The conserved phenylalanine or tryptophan is not found at the CDR3 terminus, so this likely reflects a read error. It is unclear where the CDR3 begins or ends on the DNA, so no DNA is shown, and the CDR3 is as TCRdb lists it. V is TRBV20-1 and J is TRBJ2-5; TRBD1 is the table's D call, not checked against the DNA. In germline, CDR1 is DFQATT, CDR2 SNEGSKA (reference sequence). The CDR3 extends over 14 residues, inclusive of both ends. The CDR3: CSVAPAHQEGTQYS.

A word on this clonotype: This CDR3 fails to terminate in the conserved phenylalanine or tryptophan, so it likely reflects a read error. The rearrangement joins TRBV12-3 or TRBV12-4 to TRBJ2-2; no firm D call. Trimming shortened V by 5 bases and J by 7 bases, and 8 bases separated the two germline ends. This CDR3 is built from 12 residues. The CDR3 coding sequence is TGTGCCAGCAGTCCGAGGCGCGGGGAGCTGTTTCTC. Amino acids: CASSPRRGELFL.

Turning to this clonotype: Germline and junction disagree at one end, which may indicate a read error. This chain links TRBV4-1 with TRBJ2-1, with 9 nucleotides matching TRBD1. The CDR3 length is 15 residues. Germline V gene lookup returns CDR1 MGHRA and CDR2 YSYEKL. The CDR3 sequence: CARSPGQGPYNEQFF. DNA for the CDR3: TGCGCCAGAAGCCCGGGACAGGGCCCATACAATGAGCAGTTCTTC.

The table lists this clonotype with many counts. CDR3 nucleotide sequence: TGCAGTGCTAGGGACAATAATGAAAAACTGTTTTTT. Translated, it gives CSARDNNEKLFF. This chain uses TRBV20-1 with TRBJ1-4; possible D gene TRBD1, 5 bases. Germline values: CDR1 DFQATT, CDR2 SNEGSKA (reference sequence). The CDR3 is 12 amino acids. The V end was cut by 3 bases, the J end by 4 bases, with 6 bases between.

Of note for this clonotype: The junction departs from the called germline gene at one end, perhaps through a read error. V gene TRBV4-3 combines with J gene TRBJ1-6; no firm D call. CDR1 and CDR2 from the germline V gene are LGHNA and YSLEER. This CDR3 comprises 14 residues. CDR3 in amino acids: CANSQEYRNLPLHF. The CDR3 DNA sequence: TGCGCCAACAGCCAAGAGTATAGGAATTTACCCCTCCACTTT.

The chain recombines TRBV11-2 with TRBJ2-1; 9 bases map to TRBD2. The V segment lost 7 bases and the J segment 15 bases; nucleotides outside the gene matches: 22. The CDR3 extends over 16 amino acids. Germline V CDR1 and CDR2: SGHAT, FQNNGV. The CDR3 bases are TGTGCCAGCAACCATCTCCTAGCGGGAAATGACAATGATCTGTTCTTC. This codes for CASNHLLAGNDNDLFF.

Details on this clonotype: A read error may be the cause here, since a much bigger clone is one base away. J is TRBJ2-5 and V is TRBV4-1, with D perhaps matching TRBD1 (5 bases). Trimming cost V 0 bases and J 4 bases, with 12 bases left between them. CDR1 and CDR2 from the germline V gene are MGHRA and YSYEKL. The CDR3 has 15 amino acids. CDR3 region: CASSQDGAVVETQYF. The CDR3, as DNA: TGCGCCAGCAGCCAAGATGGGGCAGTGGTAGAGACCCAGTACTTC.

About this clonotype itself: Here the CDR3 omits its conserved ending phenylalanine or tryptophan, so a read error is the likely source. This chain joins TRBV4-3 and TRBJ1-4, with 9 bases lining up with TRBD1. The CDR3 sequence is 15 residues long. CDR1 LGHNA and CDR2 YSLEER come from the germline V gene. The CDR3 DNA reads as TGCGCCAACAGCCAAGCTGGGACAGGGAGTGAAAAACTGTTTCTT. This codes for CANSQAGTGSEKLFL.

This clonotype showed up many times. The genes are TRBV6-5 and TRBJ2-5, with D perhaps matching TRBD1 (5 bases). The length of the CDR3 is 16 residues. The germline V gene encodes CDR1 MNHEY and CDR2 SVGAGI. The V gene lost 0 bases and the J gene lost 5 bases, with 16 bases spanning the gap. CDR3 DNA sequence: TGTGCCAGCAGTTACTCGATGGGCAGGGCTGGGGAGACCCAGTACTTC. This encodes CASSYSMGRAGETQYF.

A note on this clonotype: A read error may account for a junction end that differs from germline. The DNA of the CDR3 is TGTGCCAGCAGATTAGGCCGGCGGTTCGACGAGCAGTACTTC. As protein: CASRLGRRFDEQYF. The genes are TRBV11-3 and TRBJ2-7; D not resolved. Per germline, CDR1 SGHNT and CDR2 YENEEA. This CDR3 contains 14 residues.

Remarks on this clonotype: Because it lacks the conserved phenylalanine or tryptophan at the end, this CDR3 is likely a read error. This chain connects TRBV6-5 to TRBJ2-1; 8 nucleotides line up with TRBD2. This CDR3 contains 16 residues. The ends lost 5 bases at V and 4 bases at J; junction bases unmatched: 10. Germline V gene lookup returns CDR1 MNHEY and CDR2 SVGAGI. DNA of the CDR3: TGTGCCAGCAGTCCCGGGGGGGCTAAACTTTACAATGAGCAGTTCCTC. It specifies CASSPGGAKLYNEQFL.

About this clonotype: This likely comes from a read error, as the CDR3 has no conserved phenylalanine or tryptophan at its end. The V gene is TRBV4-1, the J gene TRBJ2-7; 8 nucleotides line up with TRBD2. Looked up from germline, CDR1 is MGHRA and CDR2 is YSYEKL. The CDR3 sequence is 16 residues long. This CDR3 is CASSQDTAGASNEQYL. CDR3 DNA: TGCGCCAGCAGCCAAGATACAGCGGGAGCCTCCAACGAGCAGTACCTC.

This clonotype was observed many times. The genes are TRBV11-3 and TRBJ2-7, with 8 positions matching TRBD2. CDR3 length: 15 residues. The J segment lost 0 bases and the V segment lost 5 bases, leaving 6 bases of the junction unmatched. The V gene's germline CDR1 is SGHNT and CDR2 YENEEA. This chain's CDR3 is CASSRGGFPSYEQYF. The CDR3 DNA sequence: TGTGCCAGCAGCCGGGGGGGGTTCCCCTCCTACGAGCAGTACTTC.

Comment on this clonotype: One end of the junction is discordant with germline, which a read error may explain. The chain links TRBV6-1 to TRBJ2-5, with 8 nucleotides matching TRBD1. The CDR3 runs to 16 residues. Germline V lookup: CDR1 MNHNS, CDR2 SASEGT. The CDR3 region has the DNA TGTGTCAGCAGTGAAGTAGTAGGGACAGGACTAGAGACCCAGTACTTC. Amino acid sequence: CVSSEVVGTGLETQYF.